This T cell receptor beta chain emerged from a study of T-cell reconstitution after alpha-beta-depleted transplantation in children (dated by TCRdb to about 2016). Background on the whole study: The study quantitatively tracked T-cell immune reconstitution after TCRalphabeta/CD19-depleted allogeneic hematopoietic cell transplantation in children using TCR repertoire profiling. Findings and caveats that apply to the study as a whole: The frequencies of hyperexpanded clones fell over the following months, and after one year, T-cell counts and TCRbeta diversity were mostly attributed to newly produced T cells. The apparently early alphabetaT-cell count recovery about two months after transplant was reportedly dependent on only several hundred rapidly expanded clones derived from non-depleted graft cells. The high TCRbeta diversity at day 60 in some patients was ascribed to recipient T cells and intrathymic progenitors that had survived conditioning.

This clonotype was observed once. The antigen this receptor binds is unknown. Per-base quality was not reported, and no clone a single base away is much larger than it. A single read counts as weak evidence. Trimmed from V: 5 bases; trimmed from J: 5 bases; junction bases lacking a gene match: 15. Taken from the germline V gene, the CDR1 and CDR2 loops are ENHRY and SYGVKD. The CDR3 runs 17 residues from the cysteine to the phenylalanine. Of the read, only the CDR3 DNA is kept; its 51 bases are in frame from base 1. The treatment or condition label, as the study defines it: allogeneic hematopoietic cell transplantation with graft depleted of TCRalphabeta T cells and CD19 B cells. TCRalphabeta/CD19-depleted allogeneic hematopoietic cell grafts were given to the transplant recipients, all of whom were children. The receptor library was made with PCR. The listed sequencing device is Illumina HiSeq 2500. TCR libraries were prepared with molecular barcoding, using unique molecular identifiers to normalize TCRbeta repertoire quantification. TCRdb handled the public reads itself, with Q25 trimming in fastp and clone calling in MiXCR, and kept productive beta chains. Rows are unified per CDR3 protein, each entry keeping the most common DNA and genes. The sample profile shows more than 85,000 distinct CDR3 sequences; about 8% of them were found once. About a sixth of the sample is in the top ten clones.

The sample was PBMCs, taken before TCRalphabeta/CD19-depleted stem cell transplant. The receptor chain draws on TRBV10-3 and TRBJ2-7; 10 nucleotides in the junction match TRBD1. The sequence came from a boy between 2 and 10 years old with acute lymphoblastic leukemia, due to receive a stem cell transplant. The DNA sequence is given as TGTGCCATCAGTCTTGGACAGGGGGTGGGGATATCCCACGAGCAGTACTTC. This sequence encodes CAISLGQGVGISHEQYF.